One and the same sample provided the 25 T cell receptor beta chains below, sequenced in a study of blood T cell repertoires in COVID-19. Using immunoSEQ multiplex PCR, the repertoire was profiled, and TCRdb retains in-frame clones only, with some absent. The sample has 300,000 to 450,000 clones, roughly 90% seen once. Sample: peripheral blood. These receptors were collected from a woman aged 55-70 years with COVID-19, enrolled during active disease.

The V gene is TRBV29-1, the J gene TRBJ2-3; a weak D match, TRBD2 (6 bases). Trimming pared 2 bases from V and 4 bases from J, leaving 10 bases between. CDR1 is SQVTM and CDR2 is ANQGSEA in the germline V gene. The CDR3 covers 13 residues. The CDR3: CSVERGSPDTQYF. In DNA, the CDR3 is TGCAGCGTTGAACGGGGGTCGCCAGATACGCAGTATTTT.

CDR3 coding DNA: TGTGCCAGTAGTATAGGGGGCCCATCCACCAACTATGGCTACACCTTC. Protein product: CASSIGGPSTNYGYTF. The J gene is TRBJ1-2, the V gene TRBV19; TRBD1 is a possible D gene (5 bases). There are 16 residues in the CDR3. CDR1 is LNHDA and CDR2 is SQIVND in the germline V gene (reference sequence). V shed 1 base and J shed 2 bases, with 14 bases lying between them.

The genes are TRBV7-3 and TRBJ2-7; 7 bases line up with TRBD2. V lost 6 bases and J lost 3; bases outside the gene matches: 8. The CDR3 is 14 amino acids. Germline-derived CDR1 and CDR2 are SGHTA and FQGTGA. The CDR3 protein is CASSLGPGGYEQYF. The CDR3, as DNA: TGTGCCAGCAGTCTAGGACCGGGGGGCTACGAGCAGTACTTC.

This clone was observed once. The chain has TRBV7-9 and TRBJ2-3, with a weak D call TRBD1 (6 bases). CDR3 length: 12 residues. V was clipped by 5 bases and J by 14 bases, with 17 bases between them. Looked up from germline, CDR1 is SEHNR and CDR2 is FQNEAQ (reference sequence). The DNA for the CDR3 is TGTGCCAGCAGCCAGGACAGCCCTAATCTGTATTTT. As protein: CASSQDSPNLYF.

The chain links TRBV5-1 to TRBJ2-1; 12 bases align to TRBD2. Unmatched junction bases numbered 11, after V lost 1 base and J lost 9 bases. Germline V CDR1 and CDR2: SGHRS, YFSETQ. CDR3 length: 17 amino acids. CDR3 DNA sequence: TGCGCCAGCAGCTTGTCCCTTCTAGCGGGGGGGTATGGTGAGCAGTTCTTC. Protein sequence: CASSLSLLAGGYGEQFF.

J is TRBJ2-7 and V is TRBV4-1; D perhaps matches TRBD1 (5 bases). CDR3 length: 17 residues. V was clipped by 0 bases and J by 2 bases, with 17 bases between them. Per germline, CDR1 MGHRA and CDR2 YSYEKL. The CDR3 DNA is TGCGCCAGCAGCCAAGATTCGTGGGGCTTAGTCGCCTACGAGCAGTACTTC. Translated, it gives CASSQDSWGLVAYEQYF.

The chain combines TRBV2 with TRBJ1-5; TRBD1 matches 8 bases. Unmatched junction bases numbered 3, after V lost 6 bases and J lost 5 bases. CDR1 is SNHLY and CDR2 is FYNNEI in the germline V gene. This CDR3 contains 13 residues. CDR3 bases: TGTGCCAGCAGCGGACAGGGTTATCAGCCCCAGCATTTT. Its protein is CASSGQGYQPQHF. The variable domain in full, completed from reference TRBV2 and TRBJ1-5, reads EPEVTQTPSHQVTQMGQEVILRCVPISNHLYFYWYRQILGQKVEFLVSFYNNEISEKSEIFDDQFSVERPDGSNFTLKIRSTKLEDSAMYFCASSGQGYQPQHFGDGTRLSIL.

Written as DNA, the CDR3 is TGTGCCAGCAGGTTGGAGGGGGCGTATGGCTACACCTTC. This codes for CASRLEGAYGYTF. V is TRBV25-1 and J is TRBJ1-2; 7 bases fit TRBD1. The germline gives CDR1 MGHDK, CDR2 SYGVNS. The CDR3 has 13 amino acids. J was trimmed by 5 bases and V by 6 bases; bases with no gene match: 6.

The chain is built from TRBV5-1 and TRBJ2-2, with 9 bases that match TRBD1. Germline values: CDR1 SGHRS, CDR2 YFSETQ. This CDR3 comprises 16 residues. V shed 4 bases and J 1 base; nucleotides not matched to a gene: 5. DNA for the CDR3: TGCGCCAGCAGCATCCGACAGGGGGTGAACACCGGGGAGCTGTTTTTT. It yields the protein CASSIRQGVNTGELFF.

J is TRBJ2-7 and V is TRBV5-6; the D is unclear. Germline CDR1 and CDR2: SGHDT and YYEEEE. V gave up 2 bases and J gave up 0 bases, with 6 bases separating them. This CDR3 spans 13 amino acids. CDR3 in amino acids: CASSFPDSYEQYF. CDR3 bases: TGTGCCAGCAGCTTTCCAGACTCCTACGAGCAGTACTTC.

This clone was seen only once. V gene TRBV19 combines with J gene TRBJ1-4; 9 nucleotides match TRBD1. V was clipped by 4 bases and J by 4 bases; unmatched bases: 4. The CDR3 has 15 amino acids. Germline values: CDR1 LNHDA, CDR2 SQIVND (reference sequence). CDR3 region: CASSTPTGGNEKLFF. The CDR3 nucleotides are TGTGCCAGTAGTACTCCGACAGGGGGTAATGAAAAACTGTTTTTT.

In DNA, the CDR3 is TGCGCCAGCAGCCTCGGGACAGGGTCTAGCAATCAGCCCCAGCATTTT. This codes for CASSLGTGSSNQPQHF. This chain uses TRBV5-1 with TRBJ1-5, with 9 bases fitting TRBD1. J gave up 0 bases and V 4 bases, and 5 bases lay outside the gene matches. This CDR3 is built from 16 residues. Germline V gene data show CDR1 as SGHRS and CDR2 as YFSETQ.

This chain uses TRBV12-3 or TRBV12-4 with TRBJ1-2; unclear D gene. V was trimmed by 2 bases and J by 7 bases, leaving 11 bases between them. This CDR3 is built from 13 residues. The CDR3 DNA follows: TGTGCCAGCAGTTTAAGGGCCGAGGGTGGCTACACCTTC. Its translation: CASSLRAEGGYTF.

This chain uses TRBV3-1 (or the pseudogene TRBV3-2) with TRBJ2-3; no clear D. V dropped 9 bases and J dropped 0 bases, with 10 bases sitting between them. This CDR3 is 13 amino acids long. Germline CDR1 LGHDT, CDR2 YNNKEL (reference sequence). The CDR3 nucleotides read TGTGCCAGTCGGTCCCATAGCACAGATACGCAGTATTTT. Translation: CASRSHSTDTQYF.

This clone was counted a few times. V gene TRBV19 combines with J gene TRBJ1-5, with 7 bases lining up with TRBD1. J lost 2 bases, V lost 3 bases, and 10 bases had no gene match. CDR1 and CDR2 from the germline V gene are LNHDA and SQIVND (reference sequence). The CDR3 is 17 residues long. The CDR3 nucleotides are TGTGCCAGTAGTATGCACAGGGGACCTTCCGGCAATCAGCCCCAGCATTTT. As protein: CASSMHRGPSGNQPQHF.

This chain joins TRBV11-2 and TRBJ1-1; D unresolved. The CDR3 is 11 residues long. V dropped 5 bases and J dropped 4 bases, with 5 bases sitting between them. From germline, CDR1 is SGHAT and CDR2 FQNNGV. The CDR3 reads CASSPLTEAFF. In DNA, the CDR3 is TGTGCCAGCAGCCCCCTCACTGAAGCTTTCTTT.

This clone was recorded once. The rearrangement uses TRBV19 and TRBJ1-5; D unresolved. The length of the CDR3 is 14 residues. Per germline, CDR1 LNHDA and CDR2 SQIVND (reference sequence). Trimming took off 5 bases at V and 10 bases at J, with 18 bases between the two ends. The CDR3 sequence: CASSLRSGPGPQHF. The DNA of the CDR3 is TGTGCCAGTAGTCTCAGGTCCGGGCCGGGACCCCAGCATTTT. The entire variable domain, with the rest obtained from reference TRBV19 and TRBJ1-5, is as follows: DGGITQSPKYLFRKEGQNVTLSCEQNLNHDAMYWYRQDPGQGLRLIYYSQIVNDFQKGDIAEGYSVSREKKESFPLTVTSAQKNPTAFYLCASSLRSGPGPQHFGDGTRLSIL.

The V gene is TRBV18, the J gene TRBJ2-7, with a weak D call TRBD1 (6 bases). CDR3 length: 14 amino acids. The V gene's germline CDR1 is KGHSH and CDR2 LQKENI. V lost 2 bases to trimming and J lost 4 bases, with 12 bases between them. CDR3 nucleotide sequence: TGTGCCAGCTCACCAGGGGGCTCTTGGTACGAGCAGTACTTC. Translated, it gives CASSPGGSWYEQYF.

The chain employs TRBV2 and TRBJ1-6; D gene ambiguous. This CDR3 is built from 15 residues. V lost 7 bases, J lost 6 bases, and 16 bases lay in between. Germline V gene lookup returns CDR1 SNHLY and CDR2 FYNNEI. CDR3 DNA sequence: TGTGCCAGCATAACAGCCAACCTCTCTAATTCACCCCTCCACTTT. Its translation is CASITANLSNSPLHF.

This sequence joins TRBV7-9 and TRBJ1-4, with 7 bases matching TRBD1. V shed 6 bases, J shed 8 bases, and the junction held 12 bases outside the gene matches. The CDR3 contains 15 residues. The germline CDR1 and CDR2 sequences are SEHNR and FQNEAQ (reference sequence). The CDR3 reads CASSHQTGVQEKLFF. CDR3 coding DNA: TGTGCCAGCAGTCATCAAACAGGGGTCCAGGAAAAACTGTTTTTT.

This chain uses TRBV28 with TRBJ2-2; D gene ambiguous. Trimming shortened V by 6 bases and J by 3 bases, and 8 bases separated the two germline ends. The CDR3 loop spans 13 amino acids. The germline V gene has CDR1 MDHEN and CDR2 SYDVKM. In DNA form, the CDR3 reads TGTGCCAGCAGCAGACACGACACCGGGGAGCTGTTTTTT. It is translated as CASSRHDTGELFF.

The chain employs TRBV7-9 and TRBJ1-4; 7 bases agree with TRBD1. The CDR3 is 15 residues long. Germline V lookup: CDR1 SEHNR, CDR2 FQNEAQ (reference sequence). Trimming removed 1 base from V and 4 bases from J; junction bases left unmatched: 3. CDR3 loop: CASSLGGQLNEKLFF. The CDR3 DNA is TGTGCCAGCAGCTTAGGGGGACAGCTTAATGAAAAACTGTTTTTT.

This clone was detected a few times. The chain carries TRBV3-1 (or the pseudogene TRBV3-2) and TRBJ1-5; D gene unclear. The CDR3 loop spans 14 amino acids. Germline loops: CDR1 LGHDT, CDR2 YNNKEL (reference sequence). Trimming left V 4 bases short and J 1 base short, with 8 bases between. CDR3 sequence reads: CASSRALSNQPQHF. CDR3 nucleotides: TGTGCCAGCAGCCGGGCCTTAAGCAATCAGCCCCAGCATTTT.

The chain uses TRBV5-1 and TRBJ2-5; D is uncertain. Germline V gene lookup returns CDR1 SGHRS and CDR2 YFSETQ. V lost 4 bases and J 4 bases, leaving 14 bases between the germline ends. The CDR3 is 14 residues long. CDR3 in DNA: TGCGCCAGCAGCCACCTGCTCGGTCCAGAGACCCAGTACTTC. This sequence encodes CASSHLLGPETQYF.

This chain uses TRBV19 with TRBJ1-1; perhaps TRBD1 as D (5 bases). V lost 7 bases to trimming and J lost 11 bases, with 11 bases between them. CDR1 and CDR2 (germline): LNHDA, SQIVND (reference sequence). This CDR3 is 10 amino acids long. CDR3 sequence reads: CASIDRHAFF. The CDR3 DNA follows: TGTGCCAGTATCGACAGACACGCTTTCTTT. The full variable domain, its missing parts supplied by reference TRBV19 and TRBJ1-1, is DGGITQSPKYLFRKEGQNVTLSCEQNLNHDAMYWYRQDPGQGLRLIYYSQIVNDFQKGDIAEGYSVSREKKESFPLTVTSAQKNPTAFYLCASIDRHAFFGQGTRLTVV.